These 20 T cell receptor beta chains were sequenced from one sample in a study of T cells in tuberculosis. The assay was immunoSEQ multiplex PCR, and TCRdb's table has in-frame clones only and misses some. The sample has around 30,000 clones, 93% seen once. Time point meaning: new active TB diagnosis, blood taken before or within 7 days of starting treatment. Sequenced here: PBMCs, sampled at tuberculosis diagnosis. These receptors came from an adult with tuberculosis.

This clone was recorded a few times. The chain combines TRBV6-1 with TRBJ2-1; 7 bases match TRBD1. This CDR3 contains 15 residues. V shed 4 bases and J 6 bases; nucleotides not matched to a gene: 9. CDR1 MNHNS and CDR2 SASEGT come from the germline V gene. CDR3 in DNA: TGTGCCAGCAGTGCCGAGCCGACAGGGTCCAATGAGCAGTTCTTC. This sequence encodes CASSAEPTGSNEQFF.

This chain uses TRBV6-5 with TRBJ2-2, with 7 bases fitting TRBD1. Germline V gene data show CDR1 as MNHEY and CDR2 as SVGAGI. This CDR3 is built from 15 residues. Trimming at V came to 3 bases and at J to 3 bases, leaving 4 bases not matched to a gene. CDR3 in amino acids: CASSYGTAYTGELFF. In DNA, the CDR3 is TGTGCCAGCAGTTATGGGACAGCCTACACCGGGGAGCTGTTTTTT.

The CDR3 DNA reads as TGTGCCAGCAGCGTAGGAGGCGCAGGGACAGATACGCAGTATTTT. It is translated as CASSVGGAGTDTQYF. The chain uses TRBV9 and TRBJ2-3, with D tentatively TRBD1 (5 bases). CDR1 SGDLS and CDR2 YYNGEE come from the germline V gene. The germline V and J ends were trimmed by 0 bases and 3 bases, with 11 bases remaining between them. The CDR3 runs 15 residues.

CDR3: CASSGRNSGPYNEQFF. For the CDR3, the DNA is TGTGCCAGCAGCGGTAGGAACAGCGGGCCCTACAATGAGCAGTTCTTC. The V call is TRBV9, the J call TRBJ2-1; tentatively, D is TRBD2 (6 bases). With 3 bases removed from V and 2 bases from J, the gap between germline ends came to 15 bases. The length of the CDR3 is 16 residues. Per germline, CDR1 SGDLS and CDR2 YYNGEE.

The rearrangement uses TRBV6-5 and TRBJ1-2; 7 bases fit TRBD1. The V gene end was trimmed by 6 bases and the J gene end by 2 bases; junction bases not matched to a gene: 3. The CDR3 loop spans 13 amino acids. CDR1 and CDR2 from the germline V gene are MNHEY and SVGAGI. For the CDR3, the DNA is TGTGCCAGCAGCCGACAGGGAAACTATGGCTACACCTTC. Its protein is CASSRQGNYGYTF.

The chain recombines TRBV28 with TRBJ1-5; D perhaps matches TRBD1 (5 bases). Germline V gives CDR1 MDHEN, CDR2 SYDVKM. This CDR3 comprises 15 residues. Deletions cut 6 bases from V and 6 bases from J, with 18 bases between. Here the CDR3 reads CASSESRGYGQPQHF. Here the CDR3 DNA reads TGTGCCAGCAGCGAGAGTAGGGGATACGGTCAGCCCCAGCATTTT.

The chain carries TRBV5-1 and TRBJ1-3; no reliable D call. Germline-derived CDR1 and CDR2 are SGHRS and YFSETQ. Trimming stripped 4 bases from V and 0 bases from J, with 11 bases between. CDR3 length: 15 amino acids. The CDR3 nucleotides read TGCGCCAGCAGCCCTGACTTATACTCTGGAAACACCATATATTTT. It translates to CASSPDLYSGNTIYF.

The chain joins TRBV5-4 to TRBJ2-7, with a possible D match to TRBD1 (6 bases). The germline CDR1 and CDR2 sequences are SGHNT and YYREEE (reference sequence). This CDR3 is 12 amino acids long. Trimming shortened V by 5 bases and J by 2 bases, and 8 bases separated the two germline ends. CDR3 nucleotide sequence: TGTGCCAGCAGTCGGGACACCTACGAGCAGTACTTC. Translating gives CASSRDTYEQYF.

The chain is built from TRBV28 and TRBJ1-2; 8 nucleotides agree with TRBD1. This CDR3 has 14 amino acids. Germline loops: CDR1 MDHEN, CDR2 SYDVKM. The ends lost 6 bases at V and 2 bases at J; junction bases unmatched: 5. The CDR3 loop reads CASRPTGANYGYTF. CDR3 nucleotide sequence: TGTGCCAGCAGACCGACAGGGGCCAACTATGGCTACACCTTC.

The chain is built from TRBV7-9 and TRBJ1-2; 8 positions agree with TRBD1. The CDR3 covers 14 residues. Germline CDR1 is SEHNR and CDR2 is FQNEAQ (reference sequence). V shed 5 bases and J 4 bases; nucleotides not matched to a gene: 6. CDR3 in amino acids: CASSPGQGTYGYTF. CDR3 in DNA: TGTGCCAGCAGCCCCGGACAGGGTACCTATGGCTACACCTTC.

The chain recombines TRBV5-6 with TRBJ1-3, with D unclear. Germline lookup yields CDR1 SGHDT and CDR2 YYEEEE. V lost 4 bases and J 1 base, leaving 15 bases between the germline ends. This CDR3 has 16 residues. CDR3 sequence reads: CASSHRRSLSGNTIYF. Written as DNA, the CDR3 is TGTGCCAGCAGCCACCGACGGAGCCTATCTGGAAACACCATATATTTT.

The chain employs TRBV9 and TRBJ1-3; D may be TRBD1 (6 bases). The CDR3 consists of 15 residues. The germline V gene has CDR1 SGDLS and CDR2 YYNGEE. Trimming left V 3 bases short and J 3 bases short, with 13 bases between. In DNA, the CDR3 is TGTGCCAGCAGCGAAGCGGGACAAGATGGAAACACCATATATTTT. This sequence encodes CASSEAGQDGNTIYF.

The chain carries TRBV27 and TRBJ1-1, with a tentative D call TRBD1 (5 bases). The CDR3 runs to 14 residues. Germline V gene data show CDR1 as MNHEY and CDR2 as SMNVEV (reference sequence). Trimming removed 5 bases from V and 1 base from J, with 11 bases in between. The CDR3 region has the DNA TGTGCCAGCAGTCAGGGTGGTAGGAACACTGAAGCTTTCTTT. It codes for CASSQGGRNTEAFF.

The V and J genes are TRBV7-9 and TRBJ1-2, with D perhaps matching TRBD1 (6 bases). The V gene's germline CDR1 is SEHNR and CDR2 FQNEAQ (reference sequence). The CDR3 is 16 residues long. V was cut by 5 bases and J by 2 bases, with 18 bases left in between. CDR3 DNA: TGTGCCAGCAGCGGAACATGGACAGAGTACAACTATGGCTACACCTTC. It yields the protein CASSGTWTEYNYGYTF. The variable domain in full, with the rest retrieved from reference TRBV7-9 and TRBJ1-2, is DTGVSQNPRHKITKRGQNVTFRCDPISEHNRLYWYRQTLGQGPEFLTYFQNEAQLEKSRLLSDRFSAERPKGSFSTLEIQRTEQGDSAMYLCASSGTWTEYNYGYTFGSGTRLTVV.

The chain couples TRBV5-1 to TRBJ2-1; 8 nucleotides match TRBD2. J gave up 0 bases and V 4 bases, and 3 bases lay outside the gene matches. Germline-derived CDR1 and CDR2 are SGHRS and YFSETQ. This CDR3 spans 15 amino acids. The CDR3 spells CASSPTSGSYNEQFF. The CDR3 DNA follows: TGCGCCAGCAGCCCTACTAGCGGCTCCTACAATGAGCAGTTCTTC. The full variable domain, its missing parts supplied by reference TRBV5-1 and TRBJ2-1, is KAGVTQTPRYLIKTRGQQVTLSCSPISGHRSVSWYQQTPGQGLQFLFEYFSETQRNKGNFPGRFSGRQFSNSRSEMNVSTLELGDSALYLCASSPTSGSYNEQFFGPGTRLTVL.

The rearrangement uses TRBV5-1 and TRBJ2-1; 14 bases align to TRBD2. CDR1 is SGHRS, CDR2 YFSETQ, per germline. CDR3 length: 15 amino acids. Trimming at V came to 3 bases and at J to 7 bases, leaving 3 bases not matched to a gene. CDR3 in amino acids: CASSWGLAGVNEQFF. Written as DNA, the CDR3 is TGCGCCAGCAGCTGGGGACTAGCGGGAGTTAATGAGCAGTTCTTC.

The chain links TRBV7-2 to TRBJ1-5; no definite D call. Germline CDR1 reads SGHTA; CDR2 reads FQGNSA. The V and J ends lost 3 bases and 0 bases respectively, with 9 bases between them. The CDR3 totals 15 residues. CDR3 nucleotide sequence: TGTGCCAGCAGCTTTGCAGGTTATAGCAATCAGCCCCAGCATTTT. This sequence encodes CASSFAGYSNQPQHF.

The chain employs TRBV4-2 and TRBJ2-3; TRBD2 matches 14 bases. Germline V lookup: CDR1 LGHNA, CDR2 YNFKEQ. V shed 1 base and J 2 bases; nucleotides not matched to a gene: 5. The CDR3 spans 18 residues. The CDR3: CASSQVGTSGGYTDTQYF. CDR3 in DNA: TGTGCCAGCAGCCAAGTTGGGACTAGCGGGGGATACACAGATACGCAGTATTTT.

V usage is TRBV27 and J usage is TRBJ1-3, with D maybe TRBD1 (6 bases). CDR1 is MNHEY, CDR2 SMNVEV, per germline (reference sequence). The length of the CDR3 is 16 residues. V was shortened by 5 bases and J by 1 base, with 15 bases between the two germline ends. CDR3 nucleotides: TGTGCCAGCAGTAAAGGGGGGGGTAGTTCTGGAAACACCATATATTTT. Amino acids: CASSKGGGSSGNTIYF.

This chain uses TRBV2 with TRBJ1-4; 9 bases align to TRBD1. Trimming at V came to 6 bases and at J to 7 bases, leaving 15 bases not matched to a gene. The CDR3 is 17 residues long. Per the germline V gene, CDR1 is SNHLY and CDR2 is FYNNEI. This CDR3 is CASSAGQGSIGIEKLFF. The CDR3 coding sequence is TGTGCCAGCAGCGCGGGACAGGGTTCGATAGGAATTGAAAAACTGTTTTTT.